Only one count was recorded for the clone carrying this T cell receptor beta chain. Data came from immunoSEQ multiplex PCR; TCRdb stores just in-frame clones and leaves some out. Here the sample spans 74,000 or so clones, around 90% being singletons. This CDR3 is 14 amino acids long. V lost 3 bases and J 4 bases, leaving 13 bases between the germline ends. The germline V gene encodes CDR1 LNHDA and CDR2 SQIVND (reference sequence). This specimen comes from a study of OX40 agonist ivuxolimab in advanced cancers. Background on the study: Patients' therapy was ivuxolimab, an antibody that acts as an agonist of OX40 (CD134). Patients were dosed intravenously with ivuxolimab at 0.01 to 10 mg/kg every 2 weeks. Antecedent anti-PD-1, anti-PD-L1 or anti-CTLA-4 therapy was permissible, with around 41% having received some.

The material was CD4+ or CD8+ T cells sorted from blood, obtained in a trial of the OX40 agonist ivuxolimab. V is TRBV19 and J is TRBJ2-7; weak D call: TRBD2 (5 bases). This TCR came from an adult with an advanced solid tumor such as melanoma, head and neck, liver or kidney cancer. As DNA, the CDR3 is TGTGCCAGTAGTATCGGGGAAAAAGGGTACGAGCAGTACTTC. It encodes CASSIGEKGYEQYF.